These T cell receptor beta chains were read from a single sample in a study of T cell repertoires in cytomegalovirus infection. No antigen has been assigned to these receptors. TCRdb reprocessed the reads with MiXCR, giving one entry per CDR3 protein. The sample includes some 800,000 distinct CDR3 sequences, about 27% of them seen just once. The source material was cultured CD8+ T cells from PBMCs, sampled from culture after CMV antigen stimulation. The receptors stem from a human donor in good health (CMV status not recorded). Some clones in this sample may be carry-over from other donors' samples. Each CDR3 is given with its conserved first and last residue. The order of the fields is CDR3 DNA, CDR3 protein, J gene, V gene, D gene, clone size. A D gene is named only where the DNA matches it firmly. For some rows the clone size is stated as once, few or many, or as a class when expanded; others skip it.

TGTGCCAGCAGCGCACCGTTACAGGGGCCCGGCAACACCATATATTTT	CASSAPLQGPGNTIYF	TRBJ1-3	TRBV13	TRBD1	few
TGCGCCAGCAGCCAGGCACCAGACATTACCTACGAGCAGTACTTC	CASSQAPDITYEQYF	TRBJ2-7	TRBV5-1	NA	NA
TGTGCCAGCAGCTTAGGCTGGGACAGGCGGACAGATACGCAGTATTTT	CASSLGWDRRTDTQYF	TRBJ2-3	TRBV7-8	TRBD1	NA
TGTGCCAGCAGTTACGTGGGGGGGGAAGATGGCTACACCTTC	CASSYVGGEDGYTF	TRBJ1-2	TRBV6-5	NA	NA
TGCGCCAGCAGCCACTGGACAGGGGAGGCAGATACGCAGTATTTT	CASSHWTGEADTQYF	TRBJ2-3	TRBV4-1	TRBD1	few
TGTGCCAGCAGCTTGACTGCGCGGGGGGCGGGTGAGCAGTTCTTC	CASSLTARGAGEQFF	TRBJ2-1	TRBV7-6	TRBD2	few
TGTGCCAGCAGCCGAGTTGCTGAAGCTTTCTTT	CASSRVAEAFF	TRBJ1-1	TRBV7-9	NA	NA
TGCGCCAGCAGCTATACACCGGACCATAGCAATCAGCCCCAGCATTTT	CASSYTPDHSNQPQHF	TRBJ1-5	TRBV5-1	NA	NA
TGCGCCAGCAGCCAAGCGAGGAGCTATCAGCCCCAGCATTTT	CASSQARSYQPQHF	TRBJ1-5	TRBV4-1	NA	NA
TGTGCCAGCAGTGGGCCCGCTCTTCCTACAATGACGCAGTTCTTC	CASSGPALPTMTQFF	TRBJ2-1	TRBV25-1	NA	NA
TGCGCCAGCAGCCCCGGGACAGGCCTACCTGAGCAGTTCTTC	CASSPGTGLPEQFF	TRBJ2-1	TRBV4-1	TRBD1	few
TGCAGTGGAGGGACAGGGTCTTATTCACCCCTCCACTTT	CSGGTGSYSPLHF	TRBJ1-6	TRBV20-1	TRBD1	few
TGTGCCAGCAGTCCCGGGGGTGGAATACTTCAGCCCCAGCATTTT	CASSPGGGILQPQHF	TRBJ1-5	TRBV27	NA	NA
TGCGCCAGCAGCCAAGTCGTCACAGGTTCGGGGTCCTACAATGAGCAGTTCTTC	CASSQVVTGSGSYNEQFF	TRBJ2-1	TRBV4-1	NA	NA
TGTGCCAGCAGCCTGCGGACAGGGACTAGCACAGATACGCAGTATTTT	CASSLRTGTSTDTQYF	TRBJ2-3	TRBV7-2	TRBD1	few
TGTGCCAGCAGCGCGGGACAGGCAAACTATGGCTACACCTTC	CASSAGQANYGYTF	TRBJ1-2	TRBV7-9	TRBD1	NA
TGCGCCAGCAGTGATTTGGCGAACTTCGGGACCCAGTACTTC	CASSDLANFGTQYF	TRBJ2-5	TRBV10-2	NA	NA
TGTGCCACCAGCAGAGATAGACAGGGTAACTATGGCTACACCTTC	CATSRDRQGNYGYTF	TRBJ1-2	TRBV15	TRBD1	NA
TGTGCCAGTAGTGTCCAGAAGGGTGTATCCTACGAGCAGTACTTC	CASSVQKGVSYEQYF	TRBJ2-7	TRBV19	NA	many